The sequence of this T cell receptor (beta chain) was determined in a study of T-cell reconstitution after alpha-beta-depleted transplantation in children. Findings and limits, study-wide: After one year, T-cell counts and TCRbeta diversity mostly came from new T cells.

This clonotype was observed a few times. Its antigen remains unidentified. This sample's TCRbeta library carried unique molecular identifier barcodes. TCRdb recomputed calls from the PCR reads with MiXCR, one row per CDR3 protein. In the table there are tens of thousands of distinct CDR3 sequences, 35% to 55% of which are singletons. Germline V CDR1 and CDR2: SGHDN, FVKESK. The V end lost 0 bases, the J end lost 5 bases, and 15 bases lay between the germline ends. This CDR3 is built from 16 residues. The sequences come from PBMCs, mostly from graft donor cells, collected 360 days after TCRalphabeta/CD19-depleted stem cell transplant. V is TRBV14 and J is TRBJ2-3; D may be TRBD2 (5 bases). The receptor's source is a male patient between 10 and 17 years old who had a stem cell transplant for acute lymphoblastic leukemia, so the T cells may come from the graft donor. CDR3 coding DNA: TGTGCCAGCAGCCAAGAGGCTACTAGTTCGCAAGATACGCAGTATTTT. It encodes CASSQEATSSQDTQYF.